A selection of T cell receptor beta chains follows, all from one sample in a study of T cell responses to AZD1222 COVID-19 vaccine. Using immunoSEQ multiplex PCR, the repertoire was profiled, and TCRdb retains in-frame clones only, with some absent. The sample holds approximately 140,000 clones, around 90% seen once. The sequenced sample was peripheral blood, obtained 28 days after the second dose of the MenACWY control vaccine. The origin of the receptors is an adult who received the MenACWY meningococcal vaccine as a control. Each CDR3 is given with its conserved first and last residue. A D gene is named only where the DNA matches it firmly. Expanded clones are given a class, and other clones once, few, many or no size at all.

V	J	D	size	CDR3	DNA
TRBV5-6	TRBJ1-2	TRBD1	-	CASSWDGQGANYGYTF	TGTGCCAGCAGCTGGGACGGGCAGGGGGCTAACTATGGCTACACCTTC
TRBV6-1	TRBJ1-1	-	-	CGGGETEAFF	TGTGGGGGGGGAGAAACTGAAGCTTTCTTT
TRBV11-2	TRBJ2-3	-	-	CASSPTDTQYF	TGTGCCAGCAGCCCCACGGATACGCAGTATTTT
TRBV7-2	TRBJ2-5	TRBD2	-	CASSLGGTSGIRETQYF	TGTGCCAGCAGCTTAGGCGGGACTAGCGGGATACGAGAGACCCAGTACTTC
TRBV12-3/TRBV12-4	TRBJ1-1	-	-	CASSFGTNTEAFF	TGTGCCAGCAGTTTTGGCACGAACACTGAAGCTTTCTTT
TRBV7-3	TRBJ2-1	-	-	CASSPGYEQFF	TGTGCCAGCAGCCCCGGCTATGAGCAGTTCTTC
TRBV5-1	TRBJ2-1	-	-	CASSLAWLNNEQFF	TGCGCCAGCAGCTTGGCCTGGCTAAACAATGAGCAGTTCTTC
TRBV5-8	TRBJ2-7	TRBD1	-	CASSLAGQGPSYEQYF	TGTGCCAGCAGCTTGGCAGGACAGGGACCTTCCTACGAGCAGTACTTC
TRBV29-1	TRBJ1-4	TRBD1	-	CSVLTGVVNEKLFF	TGCAGCGTCCTAACAGGGGTTGTTAATGAAAAACTGTTTTTT
TRBV19	TRBJ1-3	-	once	CASNVGSDSGNTIYF	TGTGCCAGTAACGTCGGCAGCGACTCTGGAAACACCATATATTTT
TRBV5-8	TRBJ1-6	TRBD1	-	CASSWVWTGYSPLHF	TGTGCCAGCAGCTGGGTATGGACAGGGTATTCACCCCTCCACTTT
TRBV9	TRBJ2-1	-	-	CASSPGPRPYNEQFF	TGTGCCAGCAGCCCCGGACCCCGACCGTACAATGAGCAGTTCTTC
TRBV19	TRBJ1-2	-	-	CASSPFTRGSYGYTF	TGTGCCAGTAGTCCTTTTACCCGGGGGTCCTATGGCTACACCTTC
TRBV7-3	TRBJ2-3	-	once	CASSPQQGIGTDTQYF	TGTGCCAGCAGTCCACAACAGGGCATTGGCACAGATACGCAGTATTTT
TRBV10-3	TRBJ2-4	-	-	CAISESPGDKNIQYF	TGTGCCATCAGTGAGTCGCCGGGGGACAAAAACATTCAGTACTTC
TRBV7-2	TRBJ1-5	TRBD1	-	CASSISGRGNQPQHF	TGTGCCAGCAGTATTAGTGGCAGGGGGAATCAGCCCCAGCATTTT
TRBV6-2/TRBV6-3	TRBJ2-7	TRBD1	-	CASSVAGTGGNEQYF	TGTGCCAGCAGTGTCGCCGGGACAGGGGGCAACGAGCAGTACTTC
TRBV5-1	TRBJ1-1	TRBD1	-	CASSEQGITTEAFF	TGCGCCAGCAGCGAACAGGGGATTACCACTGAAGCTTTCTTT
TRBV9	TRBJ1-6	TRBD1	-	CASRVGTDNNSPLHF	TGTGCCAGCAGAGTAGGGACAGATAATAATTCACCCCTCCACTTT
TRBV11-2	TRBJ2-7	-	-	CASRFTVGVFAYEQYF	TGTGCCAGCAGATTCACAGTTGGGGTATTCGCCTACGAGCAGTACTTC
TRBV7-9	TRBJ2-3	-	-	CASSLSKNTQYF	TGTGCCAGCAGCTTAAGTAAAAATACGCAGTATTTT
TRBV2	TRBJ2-7	-	-	CASSDGVSYEQYF	TGTGCCAGCAGCGACGGGGTCTCCTACGAGCAGTACTTC
TRBV7-3	TRBJ1-6	-	-	CASSLQYNSPLHF	TGTGCCAGCAGCTTACAGTATAATTCACCCCTCCACTTT
TRBV28	TRBJ1-6	-	-	CASNPGNNSPLHF	TGTGCCAGCAATCCAGGGAACAATTCACCCCTCCACTTT
TRBV13	TRBJ1-3	-	-	CASSLSRHSGNTIYF	TGTGCCAGCAGCTTAAGCCGACACTCTGGAAACACCATATATTTT
TRBV30	TRBJ1-6	-	-	CAWDRLRGVGSRNSPLHF	TGTGCCTGGGACCGTCTGCGTGGGGTGGGATCCCGGAATTCACCCCTCCACTTT
TRBV27	TRBJ2-7	-	once	CATSGDSSYEQYF	TGTGCCACCTCCGGAGACAGCTCCTACGAGCAGTACTTC
TRBV11-2	TRBJ1-1	-	-	CASSSTEWRDTEAFF	TGTGCCAGCAGCTCGACAGAATGGAGGGACACTGAAGCTTTCTTT